Each of the 21 T cell receptor beta chains below was sequenced from the same sample in a study of cytomegalovirus exposure and HLA in healthy donors. PCR employed 60 Vbeta and 13 Jbeta primers. Repertoires were generated with immunoSEQ multiplex PCR, while TCRdb's copy carries only in-frame clones and drops some. The sample lists approximately 150,000 clones; approximately 76% were seen once. The sequencing sample was made of PBMCs. The receptor source for this set is a man between 60 and 70 years old in good health and CMV-seronegative.

The chain is built from TRBV5-1 and TRBJ1-1; D might be TRBD1 (6 bases). Germline CDR1 reads SGHRS; CDR2 reads YFSETQ. This CDR3 is built from 15 residues. Between the trimmed V and J ends, which lost 0 bases and 1 base, there was a span of 10 bases. The CDR3 DNA reads as TGCGCCAGCAGCTTGGTTCGGACAGAGAACACTGAAGCTTTCTTT. It codes for CASSLVRTENTEAFF.

The rearrangement joins TRBV7-2 to TRBJ1-1; D not resolved. The germline V and J ends were trimmed by 1 base and 0 bases, with 9 bases remaining between them. CDR3 length equals 15 residues. Germline loops: CDR1 SGHTA, CDR2 FQGNSA. The CDR3 DNA is TGTGCCAGCAGCTTAGTGGCAGAAATGAACACTGAAGCTTTCTTT. This codes for CASSLVAEMNTEAFF.

The chain carries TRBV4-1 and TRBJ1-4; D may be TRBD1 (5 bases). Germline values: CDR1 MGHRA, CDR2 YSYEKL. The CDR3 extends over 17 amino acids. Trimming took off 3 bases at V and 3 bases at J, with 17 bases between the two ends. The CDR3 reads CASSQSTSPGANEKLFF. The CDR3 nucleotides are TGCGCCAGCAGCCAGAGTACCTCGCCGGGGGCTAATGAAAAACTGTTTTTT.

The chain carries TRBV7-2 and TRBJ2-1, with 7 bases fitting TRBD2. The germline CDR1 and CDR2 sequences are SGHTA and FQGNSA. The CDR3 runs to 15 residues. Losses at the gene ends were 8 bases for V and 6 bases for J; bases not matched to a gene: 13. The CDR3, as DNA: TGTGCCAGCGGCAGCTATTCAGCGGGGATCAATGAGCAGTTCTTC. It yields the protein CASGSYSAGINEQFF.

This clone was counted between two and nine times. The V call is TRBV6-1, the J call TRBJ2-7; D might be TRBD1 (5 bases). Trimming shortened V by 7 bases and J by 0 bases, and 10 bases separated the two germline ends. This CDR3 contains 13 residues. The V gene's germline CDR1 is MNHNS and CDR2 SASEGT. The CDR3 is CASIKGVSYEQYF. The DNA for the CDR3 is TGTGCCAGCATAAAAGGGGTCTCCTACGAGCAGTACTTC.

Written as DNA, the CDR3 is TGTGCCTGGAGTGTACGCCGACAGGGTAACACTGAAGCTTTCTTT. It is translated as CAWSVRRQGNTEAFF. The chain employs TRBV30 and TRBJ1-1, with TRBD1 identical over 7 bases. The V and J ends lost 0 bases and 2 bases, in that order; junction bases with no gene match: 6. CDR3 size: 15 residues. The germline V gene encodes CDR1 GTSNPN and CDR2 SVGIG (reference sequence).

The chain carries TRBV6-6 and TRBJ1-1; no reliable D call. The CDR3 totals 14 residues. Germline loops: CDR1 MNHNY, CDR2 SVGAGI (reference sequence). V gave up 6 bases and J gave up 3 bases, with 14 bases separating them. CDR3 in DNA: TGTGCCAGCAGCTACGGCCTCCGGGACACTGAAGCTTTCTTT. Translating gives CASSYGLRDTEAFF.

The chain joins TRBV10-2 to TRBJ1-1; D possibly corresponds to TRBD1 (5 bases). The CDR3 runs to 13 residues. Germline CDR1 reads WSHSY; CDR2 reads SAAADI. Trimming pared 2 bases from V and 4 bases from J, leaving 8 bases between. As DNA, the CDR3 is TGCGCCAGCAGTGAGCAGGGTCGCACTGAAGCTTTCTTT. As protein: CASSEQGRTEAFF.

This clone was found a few times. V is TRBV28 and J is TRBJ1-4; 9 bases map to TRBD1. This CDR3 spans 15 amino acids. V dropped 3 bases and J dropped 13; count of bases not matched to a gene: 12. CDR1 MDHEN and CDR2 SYDVKM come from the germline V gene. This chain's CDR3 is CASSFQTGGRRALFF. The CDR3 region has the DNA TGTGCCAGCAGTTTTCAGACAGGGGGTCGCAGGGCACTGTTTTTT.

CDR3 sequence (DNA): TGTGCCAGCAGCCCTTCGGGCGGGGGAAGGCGCAATGAGCAGTTCTTC. It encodes CASSPSGGGRRNEQFF. This chain uses TRBV7-2 with TRBJ2-1; the match to TRBD2 covers 7 bases. The germline V gene has CDR1 SGHTA and CDR2 FQGNSA. V trimming: 5 bases; J trimming: 6 bases; junction bases outside the gene matches: 13. CDR3 length: 16 residues.

The chain links TRBV2 to TRBJ2-7, with D tentatively TRBD1 (6 bases). The length of the CDR3 is 12 residues. Germline CDR1 is SNHLY and CDR2 is FYNNEI. The ends were cut back, 6 bases at V and 4 bases at J, with 10 bases in the middle. CDR3 nucleotides: TGTGCCAGCAGACTGGACAGTTACGAGCAGTACTTC. Encoded protein: CASRLDSYEQYF.

A word on this clone: The sample holds other DNA sequences that translate to the same CDR3. The genes are TRBV30 and TRBJ1-3; D may be TRBD1 (5 bases). This CDR3 is 14 amino acids long. Trimming pared 1 base from V and 4 bases from J, leaving 11 bases between. Looked up from germline, CDR1 is GTSNPN and CDR2 is SVGIG (reference sequence). Here the CDR3 DNA reads TGTGCCTGGAGTGGGGGAGGGGTGGGAAACACCATATATTTT. Its translation is CAWSGGGVGNTIYF. Looking up the rest from reference TRBV30 and TRBJ1-3 gives the full variable domain: SQTIHQWPATLVQPVGSPLSLECTVEGTSNPNLYWYRQAAGRGLQLLFYSVGIGQISSEVPQNLSASRPQDRQFILSSKKLLLSDSGFYLCAWSGGGVGNTIYFGEGSWLTVV.

The V gene is TRBV15, the J gene TRBJ2-2, with 9 bases that match TRBD1. From germline, CDR1 is LNHNV and CDR2 YYDKDF (reference sequence). With 0 bases clipped from V and 4 bases from J, the junction kept 6 bases outside the gene matches. This CDR3 region has 17 residues. CDR3 residues: CATSRDLPTGGTGELFF. In nucleotides, the CDR3 is TGTGCCACCAGCAGAGATCTTCCGACAGGGGGCACCGGGGAGCTGTTTTTT. Full variable domain (rest looked up from reference TRBV15 and TRBJ2-2): DAMVIQNPRYQVTQFGKPVTLSCSQTLNHNVMYWYQQKSSQAPKLLFHYYDKDFNNEADTPDNFQSRRPNTSFCFLDIRSPGLGDTAMYLCATSRDLPTGGTGELFFGEGSRLTVL.

This clone appeared once. V and J are TRBV19 and TRBJ2-1; D not resolved. This CDR3 spans 13 amino acids. Trimming removed 3 bases at V and 5 bases at J, with 8 bases between. Looked up from germline, CDR1 is LNHDA and CDR2 is SQIVND (reference sequence). The CDR3 bases are TGTGCCAGTAGTATTCGTCTAAACAATGAGCAGTTCTTC. This sequence encodes CASSIRLNNEQFF.

The chain has TRBV28 and TRBJ2-3; D might be TRBD1 (6 bases). V was trimmed by 4 bases and J by 7 bases, leaving 15 bases between them. The CDR3 covers 14 residues. Per the germline V gene, CDR1 is MDHEN and CDR2 is SYDVKM. The DNA for the CDR3 is TGTGCCAGCAGTTCCAGTGGGGGCTTAAATACGCAGTATTTT. This codes for CASSSSGGLNTQYF.

This clone was seen a handful of times. The chain combines TRBV9 with TRBJ1-3; D is ambiguous. The V end lost 0 bases, the J end lost 0 bases, and 7 bases lay between the germline ends. The CDR3 consists of 15 residues. From germline, CDR1 is SGDLS and CDR2 YYNGEE. CDR3 nucleotide sequence: TGTGCCAGCAGCGTAGGTATCCCCTCTGGAAACACCATATATTTT. It specifies CASSVGIPSGNTIYF.

V usage is TRBV4-3 and J usage is TRBJ2-7; TRBD1 matches at 9 bases. This CDR3 contains 15 residues. Trimming at V came to 0 bases and at J to 7 bases, leaving 7 bases not matched to a gene. Germline V gene sequence: CDR1 LGHNA, CDR2 YSLEER. The CDR3 sequence: CASSQDRDRVGEQYF. CDR3 bases: TGCGCCAGCAGCCAAGACAGGGACAGGGTTGGTGAGCAGTACTTC.

The CDR3 DNA follows: TGTGCCAGCAGTGAAAGCGAACGGTGGAAAGAGACCCAGTACTTC. Encoded protein: CASSESERWKETQYF. The V gene is TRBV6-1, the J gene TRBJ2-5; D not resolved. This CDR3 spans 15 amino acids. V was trimmed by 2 bases and J by 3 bases, leaving 13 bases between them. In germline, CDR1 is MNHNS, CDR2 SASEGT.

The rearrangement joins TRBV6-1 to TRBJ1-5; 8 nucleotides align to TRBD1. This CDR3 has 15 residues. V lost 3 bases and J lost 5; bases outside the gene matches: 6. In germline, CDR1 is MNHNS, CDR2 SASEGT. CDR3 sequence reads: CASSDRNRGDQPQHF. In DNA, the CDR3 is TGTGCCAGCAGTGACCGGAACAGGGGGGATCAGCCCCAGCATTTT.

This chain connects TRBV5-1 to TRBJ2-7, with 9 bases that match TRBD1. Germline V lookup: CDR1 SGHRS, CDR2 YFSETQ. The CDR3 length is 16 residues. Losses at the gene ends were 4 bases for V and 4 bases for J; bases not matched to a gene: 12. CDR3 loop: CASSPRRTGAPYEQYF. In nucleotides, the CDR3 is TGCGCCAGCAGCCCAAGAAGGACAGGGGCTCCGTACGAGCAGTACTTC.

The rearrangement uses TRBV5-4 and TRBJ2-7; maybe TRBD2 (7 bases). The V and J ends lost 0 bases and 5 bases respectively, with 12 bases between them. The CDR3 totals 14 residues. Per the germline V gene, CDR1 is SGHNT and CDR2 is YYREEE (reference sequence). Here the CDR3 reads CASSLDGGLHEQYF. The CDR3 DNA is TGTGCCAGCAGCTTGGACGGGGGGCTCCACGAGCAGTACTTC. The whole variable domain, filled in from reference TRBV5-4 and TRBJ2-7, reads ETGVTQSPTHLIKTRGQQVTLRCSSQSGHNTVSWYQQALGQGPQFIFQYYREEENGRGNFPPRFSGLQFPNYSSELNVNALELDDSALYLCASSLDGGLHEQYFGPGTRLTVT.